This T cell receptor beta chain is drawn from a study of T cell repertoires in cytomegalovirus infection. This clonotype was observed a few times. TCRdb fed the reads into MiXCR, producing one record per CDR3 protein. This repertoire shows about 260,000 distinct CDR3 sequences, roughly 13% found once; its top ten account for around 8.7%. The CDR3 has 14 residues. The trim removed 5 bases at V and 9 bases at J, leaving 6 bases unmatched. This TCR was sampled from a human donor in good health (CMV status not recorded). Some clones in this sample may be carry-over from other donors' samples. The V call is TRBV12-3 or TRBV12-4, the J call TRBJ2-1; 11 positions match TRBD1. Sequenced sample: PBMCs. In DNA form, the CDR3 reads TGTGCCAGCAGTCCCGGGACAGGGGGAGGTGAGCAGTTCTTC. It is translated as CASSPGTGGGEQFF.